These 16 T cell receptor beta chains were sequenced from one sample in a study of CD8 T cells in ankylosing spondylitis (dated by TCRdb to about 2017). Library creation used 5' RACE. TCRdb records Illumina HiSeq 2500 as the sequencer. The raw public data were reprocessed by TCRdb itself: fastp quality trimming at Q25, MiXCR clonotype calling, in-frame beta chains only. When rows share a CDR3 protein, they turn into one entry using the most common DNA and genes. This sample comprises approximately 42,000 distinct CDR3 sequences, 3% to 4% of them detected only once. In total, the top ten clones hold approximately 4% of the sample. The sample comprised blood, either unsorted or a sorted T cell fraction (not recorded which). These receptors all come from a female donor with ankylosing spondylitis or in good health (not recorded which).

The V call is TRBV9, the J call TRBJ2-3, with 12 bases that match TRBD2. Unmatched junction bases numbered 11, after V lost 3 bases and J lost 0 bases. Germline V gene data show CDR1 as SGDLS and CDR2 as YYNGEE. This CDR3 spans 19 amino acids. In DNA form, the CDR3 reads TGTGCCAGCAGCGCCCACGGACTAGCGGGGCCCCCTAGCACAGATACGCAGTATTTT. This sequence encodes CASSAHGLAGPPSTDTQYF.

This clonotype showed up many times. A read error may explain this, as a much larger clone is one base away. This chain connects TRBV9 to TRBJ2-7, with 9 bases identical to TRBD1. The CDR3 covers 15 residues. Losses at the gene ends were 0 bases for V and 5 bases for J; bases not matched to a gene: 6. The V gene's germline CDR1 is SGDLS and CDR2 YYNGEE. CDR3 loop: CASSVGGDRVNEQYF. The CDR3 DNA sequence: TGTGCCAGCAGCGTAGGCGGGGACAGGGTCAACGAGCAGTACTTC.

This clonotype was seen many times. CDR3: CASSVGHREPDTQYF. In nucleotides, the CDR3 is TGTGCCAGCAGCGTAGGCCACAGGGAACCAGATACGCAGTATTTT. The chain joins TRBV9 to TRBJ2-3, with a tentative D call TRBD1 (6 bases). The V end was cut by 0 bases, the J end by 4 bases, with 12 bases between. Germline-derived CDR1 and CDR2 are SGDLS and YYNGEE. This CDR3 contains 15 residues.

This clonotype has a count of ten or more. The chain has TRBV9 and TRBJ1-2, with 8 positions matching TRBD1. The CDR3 runs 15 residues. The germline V gene has CDR1 SGDLS and CDR2 YYNGEE. Trimming removed 4 bases from V and 7 bases from J; junction bases left unmatched: 12. For the CDR3, the DNA is TGTGCCAGCAGCATGACAGGGGCCCTCACTTTTGGCTACACCTTC. Amino acid sequence: CASSMTGALTFGYTF.

This clonotype was recorded at least ten times. The chain has TRBV9 and TRBJ2-4; 10 bases are a match to TRBD1. From germline, CDR1 is SGDLS and CDR2 YYNGEE. J was trimmed by 8 bases and V by 4 bases; bases with no gene match: 9. The CDR3 extends over 15 amino acids. CDR3 protein: CASSFAGTGVDIQYF. The CDR3 bases are TGTGCCAGCAGCTTTGCGGGGACAGGGGTGGACATTCAGTACTTC.

This clonotype has a count of ten or more. This rearrangement joins TRBV9 to TRBJ2-7; D remains ambiguous. Trimming removed 0 bases from V and 3 bases from J, with 7 bases in between. CDR3 length equals 13 residues. The V gene's germline CDR1 is SGDLS and CDR2 YYNGEE. CDR3 region: CASSVAPVYEQYF. CDR3 in DNA: TGTGCCAGCAGCGTAGCTCCCGTCTACGAGCAGTACTTC.

Ten or more counts support this clonotype. V usage is TRBV9 and J usage is TRBJ1-2; D is perhaps TRBD1 (5 bases). Germline CDR1 is SGDLS and CDR2 is YYNGEE. The CDR3 is 15 amino acids. The V and J ends lost 1 base and 3 bases respectively, with 13 bases between them. CDR3 sequence (DNA): TGTGCCAGCAGCGTATCGGGGCAGATGCACTATGGCTACACCTTC. The encoded protein is CASSVSGQMHYGYTF.

This clonotype was counted at least ten times. The chain joins TRBV9 to TRBJ1-1; TRBD1 might be the D (5 bases). The CDR3 runs to 14 residues. Per the germline V gene, CDR1 is SGDLS and CDR2 is YYNGEE. The V gene lost 3 bases and the J gene lost 0 bases, with 9 bases spanning the gap. CDR3 sequence (DNA): TGTGCCAGCAGCGCCCGACAGATGAACACTGAAGCTTTCTTT. It specifies CASSARQMNTEAFF.

This clonotype was picked up many times. The V call is TRBV9, the J call TRBJ1-4; TRBD1 aligns across 7 bases. Germline values: CDR1 SGDLS, CDR2 YYNGEE. V shed 4 bases and J 8 bases; nucleotides not matched to a gene: 8. This CDR3 comprises 14 residues. CDR3 sequence reads: CASSRDSLGEKLFF. CDR3 nucleotide sequence: TGTGCCAGCAGCCGGGACAGCCTTGGGGAAAAACTGTTTTTT.

This clonotype was seen ten or more times. This rearrangement joins TRBV9 to TRBJ2-5; 9 bases agree with TRBD2. With V trimmed by 0 bases and J by 6 bases, 12 bases remained unmatched. CDR3 length: 17 residues. CDR1 is SGDLS and CDR2 is YYNGEE in the germline V gene. The CDR3 DNA is TGTGCCAGCAGCGTAGCTGTGAGCGGGGGGCCCGGACAGACCCAGTACTTC. It codes for CASSVAVSGGPGQTQYF.

This clonotype was seen at least ten times. The chain links TRBV9 to TRBJ2-7, with D possibly being TRBD2 (5 bases). The CDR3 runs 15 residues. V lost 0 bases to trimming and J lost 2 bases, with 12 bases between them. CDR1 is SGDLS, CDR2 YYNGEE, per germline. The CDR3 DNA follows: TGTGCCAGCAGCGTAGCGGAGAGGGCCCCCTACGAGCAGTACTTC. This codes for CASSVAERAPYEQYF. The full variable domain, its missing parts supplied by reference TRBV9 and TRBJ2-7, is DSGVTQTPKHLITATGQRVTLRCSPRSGDLSVYWYQQSLDQGLQFLIQYYNGEERAKGNILERFSAQQFPDLHSELNLSSLELGDSALYFCASSVAERAPYEQYFGPGTRLTVT.

In its sample, this clonotype was seen many times. This chain joins TRBV9 and TRBJ1-1; D may be TRBD1 (5 bases). The V end was cut by 0 bases, the J end by 3 bases, with 12 bases between. The V gene's germline CDR1 is SGDLS and CDR2 YYNGEE. The CDR3 loop spans 15 amino acids. CDR3 loop: CASSVEVQGDTEAFF. In DNA form, the CDR3 reads TGTGCCAGCAGCGTAGAGGTCCAGGGAGACACTGAAGCTTTCTTT.

Remarks on this clonotype: This may stem from a read error, because a much larger clone lies one nucleotide away. In this CDR3 the conserved last residue, phenylalanine or tryptophan, is missing, so a read error is likely. The V and J genes are TRBV9 and TRBJ2-7, with 8 bases aligning to TRBD1. Germline CDR1 SGDLS, CDR2 YYNGEE. This CDR3 is built from 14 residues. The V and J ends lost 0 bases and 5 bases, in that order; junction bases with no gene match: 4. CDR3 in DNA: TGTGCCAGCAGCGTAGGCAGGGGGCGGAACGAGCAGTACATC. Its translation is CASSVGRGRNEQYI.

This clonotype was picked up many times. V usage is TRBV9 and J usage is TRBJ2-5; 8 bases match TRBD1. Unmatched junction bases numbered 16, after V lost 4 bases and J lost 5 bases. CDR1 SGDLS and CDR2 YYNGEE come from the germline V gene. This CDR3 is built from 17 residues. The CDR3 protein is CASSPRGQGPSAETQYF. The CDR3 DNA reads TGTGCCAGCAGCCCAAGAGGACAGGGACCGTCCGCCGAGACCCAGTACTTC.

This clonotype was picked up many times. V usage is TRBV9 and J usage is TRBJ2-3, with 9 bases lining up with TRBD2. The junction had 5 bases not matched to a gene; V was cut back by 4 bases and J by 2 bases. CDR1 SGDLS and CDR2 YYNGEE come from the germline V gene. This CDR3 region has 15 residues. The CDR3 DNA follows: TGTGCCAGCAGCATGACTAGCGGAGTCACAGATACGCAGTATTTT. Its protein product is CASSMTSGVTDTQYF.

This clonotype was counted once. The chain uses TRBV9 and TRBJ2-5; D unclear. Germline loops: CDR1 SGDLS, CDR2 YYNGEE. This CDR3 spans 15 amino acids. V was shortened by 0 bases and J by 5 bases, with 14 bases between the two germline ends. The CDR3 DNA is TGTGCCAGCAGCGTAGCGATCGGCAGTCAGGAGACCCAGTACTTC. Its protein product is CASSVAIGSQETQYF.